This T cell receptor beta chain was retrieved from a study of radiation and T cells in renal cell carcinoma. Clones were read by immunoSEQ multiplex PCR, and TCRdb kept only the in-frame ones, dropping some. The profile shows 150,000 or so clones, 88% of them singletons. Indicated time point: baseline pretreatment blood. Described treatment: 15 Gy SBRT to primary tumor, nephrectomy 4 weeks later. Note on this clone: The same CDR3 also results from other DNA sequences found in this sample.

The CDR3 has 15 residues. The V and J ends lost 1 base and 4 bases, in that order; junction bases with no gene match: 4. Germline lookup yields CDR1 LNHNV and CDR2 YYDKDF (reference sequence). This TCR was sampled from a woman aged 70-85 years with renal cell carcinoma. The source material was blood, sampled from a patient whose treatment included radiotherapy and nephrectomy. J is TRBJ1-3 and V is TRBV15, with TRBD1 matching 7 bases. In nucleotides, the CDR3 is TGTGCCACCAGCAGAGGTACAGGGGCAGGAAACACCATATATTTT. Translated: CATSRGTGAGNTIYF.